The next 25 T cell receptor beta chains were all read from a single sample in a study of vaccination and CD4 T cells after COVID-19 (dated by TCRdb to between 2021 and 2024). Library preparation was by PCR. The sequencer was an Illumina iSeq 100. DNA from cultured CD4+ T cells underwent TCR sequencing with the Oncomine TCR Beta short-read assay at the Johns Hopkins FTIC core. The public reads were reprocessed in TCRdb via fastp at Q25 and MiXCR, keeping in-frame beta chains. Each CDR3 protein gets just one entry, which takes the most common genes and DNA from the rows behind it. The sample has 13,000 to 15,000 distinct CDR3 sequences on record, 25% to 35% of them singletons. Of the sample, approximately 8% falls within the top ten clones. In the paper's terms, the treatment or condition label means: approximately 10-day PBMC culture with coronavirus spike peptide pools or control peptides (ViraFEST assay).

The antigens for these receptors are not known. Sequencing was carried out using CD4+ T cells from blood, cultured in vitro. The receptors here all came from a human donor who had recovered from COVID-19.

This clonotype was seen a handful of times. The chain joins TRBV7-9 to TRBJ2-7, with a tentative D call TRBD2 (5 bases). The CDR3 is made up of 11 amino acids. V was cut by 2 bases and J by 6 bases, with 5 bases left in between. Germline CDR1 SEHNR, CDR2 FQNEAQ (reference sequence). CDR3 nucleotides: TGTGCCAGCAGCTTACGGGGCGAGCAGTACTTC. It encodes CASSLRGEQYF.

This clonotype has a handful of counts. J is TRBJ1-1 and V is TRBV20-1; D remains ambiguous. V was pared by 3 bases and J by 3 bases, with 17 bases between. CDR3 length: 15 residues. Germline assignment: CDR1 DFQATT and CDR2 SNEGSKA (reference sequence). CDR3: CSASTPTLWDTEAFF. As DNA, the CDR3 is TGCAGTGCTAGCACACCGACTCTTTGGGACACTGAAGCTTTCTTT.

The chain recombines TRBV5-1 with TRBJ1-2; the D gene is possibly TRBD1 (5 bases). Germline loops: CDR1 SGHRS, CDR2 YFSETQ. V gave up 4 bases and J gave up 2 bases, with 18 bases separating them. The CDR3 loop spans 16 amino acids. The CDR3 DNA is TGCGCCAGCAGCATTCGGGGCAGCCTAACCAACTATGGCTACACCTTC. As protein: CASSIRGSLTNYGYTF. The whole variable domain, remainder taken from reference TRBV5-1 and TRBJ1-2, is KAGVTQTPRYLIKTRGQQVTLSCSPISGHRSVSWYQQTPGQGLQFLFEYFSETQRNKGNFPGRFSGRQFSNSRSEMNVSTLELGDSALYLCASSIRGSLTNYGYTFGSGTRLTVV.

This chain joins TRBV20-1 and TRBJ1-1; no definite D call. The CDR3 consists of 14 residues. V lost 1 base to trimming and J lost 1 base, with 10 bases between them. CDR1 is DFQATT and CDR2 is SNEGSKA in the germline V gene (reference sequence). CDR3 in DNA: TGCAGTGCTAGAGCCCAGGTTTCGAACACTGAAGCTTTCTTT. Translated: CSARAQVSNTEAFF.

The rearrangement uses TRBV29-1 and TRBJ1-5; TRBD1 might be the D (6 bases). The CDR3 loop spans 14 amino acids. Germline V CDR1 and CDR2: SQVTM, ANQGSEA. The germline V and J ends were trimmed by 6 bases and 4 bases, with 16 bases remaining between them. CDR3 nucleotides: TGCAGCGTGGGAGGAAATCAGGGGAATCAGCCCCAGCATTTT. Translation: CSVGGNQGNQPQHF.

Only a few counts were recorded for this clonotype. V gene TRBV19 combines with J gene TRBJ2-7; D possibly corresponds to TRBD1 (6 bases). The CDR3 totals 13 residues. Looked up from germline, CDR1 is LNHDA and CDR2 is SQIVND (reference sequence). V shed 3 bases and J shed 3 bases, with 9 bases lying between them. CDR3: CASSMGRGYEQYF. CDR3 DNA: TGTGCCAGTAGTATGGGCAGGGGCTACGAGCAGTACTTC.

This clonotype was seen a handful of times. The V gene is TRBV5-1, the J gene TRBJ2-3; 8 bases match TRBD2. There are 18 residues in the CDR3. Germline CDR1 SGHRS, CDR2 YFSETQ. Trimming removed 0 bases from V and 4 bases from J; junction bases left unmatched: 13. The CDR3 here is CASSLGLAGSGNSDTQYF. CDR3 in DNA: TGCGCCAGCAGCTTGGGCCTAGCGGGCTCCGGGAACTCAGATACGCAGTATTTT.

This chain links TRBV6-5 with TRBJ1-2, with 7 bases identical to TRBD1. The CDR3 sequence is 14 residues long. From germline, CDR1 is MNHEY and CDR2 SVGAGI. Trimming at V came to 2 bases and at J to 3 bases, leaving 3 bases not matched to a gene. DNA for the CDR3: TGTGCCAGCAGTTACCCTGGACAGGACTATGGCTACACCTTC. Amino acid sequence: CASSYPGQDYGYTF.

This clonotype has only a few counts. J is TRBJ1-2 and V is TRBV5-1; D uncertain. The CDR3 contains 16 residues. Looked up from germline, CDR1 is SGHRS and CDR2 is YFSETQ. Trimming removed 0 bases from V and 4 bases from J, with 16 bases in between. CDR3 in DNA: TGCGCCAGCAGCTTGGGTGGCAGCCGGATTTTCTATGGCTACACCTTC. As protein: CASSLGGSRIFYGYTF.

The table lists this clonotype with a few counts. This chain joins TRBV7-9 and TRBJ2-7, with 13 positions matching TRBD2. The CDR3 totals 20 residues. J was trimmed by 4 bases and V by 4 bases; bases with no gene match: 19. Germline CDR1 is SEHNR and CDR2 is FQNEAQ (reference sequence). Here the CDR3 DNA reads TGTGCCAGCAGCTCTCCCGTTAGACTAGCGGGGGGCTCCGGGCAATACGAGCAGTACTTC. Residues: CASSSPVRLAGGSGQYEQYF. The complete variable domain, with remaining parts taken from reference TRBV7-9 and TRBJ2-7, reads DTGVSQNPRHKITKRGQNVTFRCDPISEHNRLYWYRQTLGQGPEFLTYFQNEAQLEKSRLLSDRFSAERPKGSFSTLEIQRTEQGDSAMYLCASSSPVRLAGGSGQYEQYFGPGTRLTVT.

This clonotype is categorized as medium-sized (0.01 to 0.1%). V usage is TRBV6-1 and J usage is TRBJ2-1, with 9 bases that match TRBD2. Losses at the gene ends were 2 bases for V and 4 bases for J; bases not matched to a gene: 6. Germline V gene sequence: CDR1 MNHNS, CDR2 SASEGT. This CDR3 contains 16 residues. In DNA form, the CDR3 reads TGTGCCAGCAGTGAATCGGCGGGGGGGCTATACAATGAGCAGTTCTTC. Protein: CASSESAGGLYNEQFF.

The chain couples TRBV27 to TRBJ2-3; 8 positions agree with TRBD1. The J segment lost 0 bases and the V segment lost 7 bases, leaving 12 bases of the junction unmatched. This CDR3 spans 17 amino acids. Germline assignment: CDR1 MNHEY and CDR2 SMNVEV (reference sequence). This CDR3 is CASTPRPRGRSTDTQYF. CDR3 nucleotides: TGTGCCAGCACCCCGCGCCCCAGGGGGCGTAGCACAGATACGCAGTATTTT.

This clonotype turned up a few times. CDR3 DNA: TGTGCCAGCAGTTTATTAACTCTCACAGGGGCGAACACTGAAGCTTTCTTT. Its translation: CASSLLTLTGANTEAFF. The chain links TRBV28 to TRBJ1-1; 7 bases match TRBD1. The CDR3 contains 17 residues. Per germline, CDR1 MDHEN and CDR2 SYDVKM. Trimming cost V 1 base and J 1 base; bases outside gene matches: 9.

The genes are TRBV18 and TRBJ1-1, with a tentative D call TRBD1 (5 bases). V lost 3 bases to trimming and J lost 3 bases, with 17 bases between them. The CDR3 runs to 16 residues. Germline CDR1 reads KGHSH; CDR2 reads LQKENI. CDR3 in amino acids: CASSPGHPELDTEAFF. DNA of the CDR3: TGTGCCAGCTCACCTGGACACCCCGAGCTTGACACTGAAGCTTTCTTT. The full variable domain, rest sourced from reference TRBV18 and TRBJ1-1, is NAGVMQNPRHLVRRRGQEARLRCSPMKGHSHVYWYRQLPEEGLKFMVYLQKENIIDESGMPKERFSAEFPKEGPSILRIQQVVRGDSAAYFCASSPGHPELDTEAFFGQGTRLTVV.

This clonotype was seen more than once but under ten times. This sequence joins TRBV20-1 and TRBJ2-1; TRBD1 agrees at 9 bases. CDR1 is DFQATT and CDR2 is SNEGSKA in the germline V gene (reference sequence). The V gene end was trimmed by 4 bases and the J gene end by 2 bases; junction bases not matched to a gene: 6. This CDR3 spans 15 amino acids. In DNA form, the CDR3 reads TGCAGTGCTACCCGGGACAGGGCGCCCTACAATGAGCAGTTCTTC. Encoded protein: CSATRDRAPYNEQFF.

The rearrangement joins TRBV6-1 to TRBJ2-1; 7 positions match TRBD1. The CDR3 length is 12 residues. The junction had 2 bases not matched to a gene; V was cut back by 4 bases and J by 8 bases. The germline V gene has CDR1 MNHNS and CDR2 SASEGT. Here the CDR3 reads CASSGQGDEQFF. The CDR3 nucleotides read TGTGCCAGCAGTGGACAGGGCGATGAGCAGTTCTTC.

This clonotype was counted a few times. The V call is TRBV20-1, the J call TRBJ1-5; D is unclear. V dropped 2 bases and J dropped 0 bases, with 8 bases sitting between them. Germline CDR1 DFQATT, CDR2 SNEGSKA (reference sequence). This CDR3 spans 14 amino acids. CDR3 bases: TGCAGTGCTAGAAGTGGGAATAGCAATCAGCCCCAGCATTTT. Encoded protein: CSARSGNSNQPQHF.

This chain connects TRBV6-1 to TRBJ1-2; possible D gene TRBD1, 5 bases. V lost 7 bases, J lost 4 bases, and 19 bases lay in between. The CDR3 length is 15 residues. Germline V gives CDR1 MNHNS, CDR2 SASEGT. The CDR3 protein is CASTTMGGNAYGYTF. The CDR3 DNA reads as TGTGCCAGCACCACTATGGGGGGGAACGCCTATGGCTACACCTTC.

This clonotype was counted a few times. The V and J genes are TRBV20-1 and TRBJ2-7, with 11 bases identical to TRBD2. The germline CDR1 and CDR2 sequences are DFQATT and SNEGSKA (reference sequence). The CDR3 runs 19 residues. With V trimmed by 6 bases and J by 2 bases, 21 bases remained unmatched. The chain's CDR3 is CSAPVISSGGTLLAYEQYF. The DNA for the CDR3 is TGCAGTGCCCCCGTAATTTCTAGCGGGGGGACCCTTTTAGCCTACGAGCAGTACTTC.

This clonotype was counted between two and nine times. V gene TRBV10-2 combines with J gene TRBJ1-5, with TRBD1 as a possible D gene (5 bases). This CDR3 has 14 residues. The germline CDR1 and CDR2 sequences are WSHSY and SAAADI. Trimming pared 2 bases from V and 6 bases from J, leaving 11 bases between. The CDR3 sequence: CASSERPGSQPQHF. CDR3 DNA sequence: TGCGCCAGCAGTGAGCGGCCAGGGAGTCAGCCCCAGCATTTT.

This clonotype has more than one count but fewer than ten. The chain recombines TRBV27 with TRBJ2-5; D call uncertain. Trimming shortened V by 3 bases and J by 7 bases, and 12 bases separated the two germline ends. The germline gives CDR1 MNHEY, CDR2 SMNVEV (reference sequence). This CDR3 is built from 13 residues. CDR3 protein: CASSFPGLGTQYF. Written as DNA, the CDR3 is TGTGCCAGCAGTTTCCCGGGCCTGGGGACCCAGTACTTC.

This CDR3 reads CSVAPDRHEQYF. The CDR3 bases are TGCAGCGTTGCTCCGGACAGGCACGAGCAGTACTTC. The chain couples TRBV29-1 to TRBJ2-7; the match to TRBD1 covers 7 bases. The CDR3 totals 12 residues. V trimming: 4 bases; J trimming: 5 bases; junction bases outside the gene matches: 5. Looked up from germline, CDR1 is SQVTM and CDR2 is ANQGSEA.

The rearrangement joins TRBV27 to TRBJ1-1; tentatively, D is TRBD1 (5 bases). This CDR3 has 14 residues. CDR1 is MNHEY, CDR2 SMNVEV, per germline (reference sequence). Trimming shortened V by 4 bases and J by 0 bases, and 9 bases separated the two germline ends. The CDR3 is CASSWDGVNTEAFF. The CDR3 DNA reads as TGTGCCAGCAGTTGGGACGGTGTGAACACTGAAGCTTTCTTT.

This clonotype was seen only a few times. This chain uses TRBV20-1 with TRBJ2-2; unclear D gene. Germline values: CDR1 DFQATT, CDR2 SNEGSKA (reference sequence). V lost 1 base and J lost 5, with 2 bases in between. The CDR3 totals 11 residues. CDR3 DNA sequence: TGCAGTGCTAGAGCGACCGGGGAGCTGTTTTTT. Residues: CSARATGELFF.

The chain is built from TRBV7-9 and TRBJ2-2; the D gene is possibly TRBD1 (6 bases). There are 15 residues in the CDR3. Trimming took off 8 bases at V and 0 bases at J, with 13 bases between the two ends. Per germline, CDR1 SEHNR and CDR2 FQNEAQ (reference sequence). The CDR3 loop is CASPFQGPNTGELFF. CDR3 bases: TGTGCCAGCCCCTTTCAGGGGCCGAACACCGGGGAGCTGTTTTTT.